This T cell receptor beta chain appears in the sequencing data of a study of blood T cells in healthy people across ages. Overall study results and limits: Lack of knowledge of donor CMV status possibly confounded expanded clonotype changes.

The CDR3 is 13 amino acids. CDR1 is MNHNS and CDR2 is SASEGT in the germline V gene. Trimming removed 4 bases at V and 2 bases at J, with 9 bases between. The second PCR ran about 6 to 12 cycles with a sample-barcoded 5' primer and J-beta primers. Every sample produced at least 2.5 million CDR3-containing paired-end reads. One entry per CDR3 protein results from TCRdb running MiXCR on the 5' RACE reads. The sample has about 2 million distinct CDR3 sequences, less than 50% seen once; the top ten hold around 2.1%. The authors drew 7.5 to 10 milliliters of peripheral blood from each donor. There are a few counts of this clonotype. Its target is not known.

Sequencing input: blood. This receptor was taken from a woman between 40 and 50 years old in good health. The chain employs TRBV6-1 and TRBJ2-7; TRBD1 might be the D (6 bases). Here the CDR3 reads CASSARTAYEQYF. The CDR3 DNA sequence: TGTGCCAGCAGTGCTAGGACAGCCTACGAGCAGTACTTC.